The 7 T cell receptor beta chains below were found in one sample sequenced in a study of a mutant IDH1 vaccine in newly diagnosed glioma. Noted time point: week 35, safety follow-up. Each vaccine dose was 300 ug of mutant IDH1 20-mer peptide, with topical imiquimod. These receptors' targets are unknown. Produced via immunoSEQ multiplex PCR; TCRdb's table is partial and in-frame only. The data show about 48,000 clones, with 65% to 85% seen just once and roughly 6.8% held by the top ten. The sequences come from PBMCs, collected from a glioma patient whose treatment included an IDH1 peptide vaccine. These receptors all stem from a man between 40 and 49 years old with glioma.

This clone was found a few times. The chain links TRBV19 to TRBJ1-5; a possible D gene is TRBD1 (6 bases). Trimming removed 5 bases from V and 0 bases from J, with 17 bases in between. The CDR3 runs 17 residues. The germline gives CDR1 LNHDA, CDR2 SQIVND (reference sequence). Here the CDR3 DNA reads TGTGCCAGTAGTCGCAGGGGAGGGTCCTATAGCAATCAGCCCCAGCATTTT. This codes for CASSRRGGSYSNQPQHF. Full variable domain (rest looked up from reference TRBV19 and TRBJ1-5): DGGITQSPKYLFRKEGQNVTLSCEQNLNHDAMYWYRQDPGQGLRLIYYSQIVNDFQKGDIAEGYSVSREKKESFPLTVTSAQKNPTAFYLCASSRRGGSYSNQPQHFGDGTRLSIL.

V usage is TRBV2 and J usage is TRBJ1-6; TRBD1 matches at 9 bases. V lost 2 bases to trimming and J lost 8 bases; unmatched junction nucleotides: 4. CDR1 SNHLY and CDR2 FYNNEI come from the germline V gene. The CDR3 consists of 15 residues. For the CDR3, the DNA is TGTGCCAGCAGTGAATGGGACAGGGCGGATTCACCCCTCCACTTT. Translation gives CASSEWDRADSPLHF.

The V and J genes are TRBV13 and TRBJ1-4; no firm D call. The length of the CDR3 is 14 residues. Per germline, CDR1 PRHDT and CDR2 FYEKMQ (reference sequence). Trimming pared 4 bases from V and 3 bases from J, leaving 9 bases between. CDR3 sequence (DNA): TGTGCCAGCAGCTCGAGGGCCCCTAATGAAAAACTGTTTTTT. It translates to CASSSRAPNEKLFF.

The rearrangement links TRBV10-3 to TRBJ2-3, with 7 positions matching TRBD2. This CDR3 is 12 amino acids long. Germline CDR1 is ENHRY and CDR2 is SYGVKD. The trim removed 11 bases at V and 0 bases at J, leaving 2 bases unmatched. CDR3 in DNA: TGTGCCTCTAGCGGCAGCACAGATACGCAGTATTTT. Its translation: CASSGSTDTQYF.

The chain recombines TRBV19 with TRBJ1-4, with D unresolved. The CDR3 covers 14 residues. The V and J ends lost 6 bases and 1 base respectively, with 9 bases between them. CDR1 is LNHDA, CDR2 SQIVND, per germline (reference sequence). Here the CDR3 DNA reads TGTGCCAGTAGGATCGGGGAAACTAATGAAAAACTGTTTTTT. It translates to CASRIGETNEKLFF. Combining the CDR3 with reference TRBV19 and TRBJ1-4 gives the whole variable domain DGGITQSPKYLFRKEGQNVTLSCEQNLNHDAMYWYRQDPGQGLRLIYYSQIVNDFQKGDIAEGYSVSREKKESFPLTVTSAQKNPTAFYLCASRIGETNEKLFFGSGTQLSVL.

V usage is TRBV15 and J usage is TRBJ1-4; 12 nucleotides match TRBD1. J lost 5 bases, V lost 9 bases, and 7 bases had no gene match. Germline V CDR1 and CDR2: LNHNV, YYDKDF (reference sequence). The CDR3 consists of 15 residues. The CDR3 DNA reads as TGTGCCACGTCCCGGGACAGGGGGCGGAATGAAAAACTGTTTTTT. Its protein is CATSRDRGRNEKLFF.

This chain connects TRBV11-2 to TRBJ1-3; tentative D call: TRBD1 (5 bases). This CDR3 is 14 amino acids long. Germline V gene data show CDR1 as SGHAT and CDR2 as FQNNGV. Trimming pared 8 bases from V and 1 base from J, leaving 12 bases between. CDR3 sequence reads: CASERGMSGNTIYF. CDR3 DNA: TGTGCCAGCGAGAGGGGAATGTCTGGAAACACCATATATTTT.